This TCR beta chain was sequenced in a study of blood T cells in healthy people across ages. In germline, CDR1 is KGHSH, CDR2 LQKENI. The CDR3 loop spans 14 amino acids. This clonotype showed up just a few times. Sample-barcoded 5' priming and a J-beta primer mix drove a second PCR of roughly 6 to 12 cycles. A single record per CDR3 protein comes from TCRdb applying MiXCR to the 5' RACE reads. The data show 780,000 or so distinct CDR3 sequences, around 25% seen once. These same data were also listed under a study on T cells of mothers and their children.

The chain combines TRBV18 with TRBJ2-5; perhaps TRBD2 as D (5 bases). The end of the DNA fits TRBJ2-7 better, so the J call may be wrong. Sequencing was carried out using blood. The source of this sequence is a boy aged 10-17 years in good health. CDR3 nucleotides: TGTGCCAGCTCACCCTCGTACGAGGGCTACGAGCAGTACTTC. Translation gives CASSPSYEGYEQYF.